This record concerns one T cell receptor beta chain sequence. Using immunoSEQ multiplex PCR, the repertoire was profiled, and TCRdb retains in-frame clones only, with some absent. The repertoire holds under 200,000 clones, 88% seen once, with roughly 24% in the top ten. The data belong to a study of blood T cell repertoires in COVID-19. Sequences were obtained from peripheral blood. The clonotype was recovered from a man aged 55 to 69 with acute or convalescent COVID-19.

The CDR3 DNA reads as TGTGCCAGCAGTGAAAGCGTCTGGATAGCGGGGGGCGGTTTTAGCACAGATACGCAGTATTTT. This gives the protein CASSESVWIAGGGFSTDTQYF. The chain combines TRBV6-1 with TRBJ2-3, with TRBD2 matching 10 bases. Germline loops: CDR1 MNHNS, CDR2 SASEGT. The CDR3 runs 21 residues. Trimming took 2 bases from V and 0 from J; bases not matched to a gene: 17.